This entry lists 21 T cell receptor beta chains sequenced from one sample in a study of blood T cell repertoires in COVID-19. The repertoire was sequenced with immunoSEQ multiplex PCR; TCRdb's copy has only in-frame clones and lacks some. The profile covers roughly 140,000 clones, with about 85% appearing a single time and about 3% taken by the ten largest. Specimen: peripheral blood. Source of these receptors: a woman aged 40-49 years with active or convalescent COVID-19.

The chain carries TRBV2 and TRBJ2-7; 9 bases match TRBD1. Germline lookup yields CDR1 SNHLY and CDR2 FYNNEI. The CDR3 runs to 13 residues. CDR3 loop: CATGDRVGYEQYF. CDR3 bases: TGTGCGACAGGGGACAGGGTTGGGTACGAGCAGTACTTC.

The chain has TRBV19 and TRBJ2-2; the D gene is possibly TRBD2 (7 bases). Germline lookup yields CDR1 LNHDA and CDR2 SQIVND (reference sequence). This CDR3 comprises 15 residues. Between the trimmed V and J ends, which lost 7 bases and 3 bases, there was a span of 15 bases. The CDR3 protein is CASTPEGGYTGELFF. DNA for the CDR3: TGTGCCAGTACCCCCGAGGGGGGGTACACCGGGGAGCTGTTTTTT.

The rearrangement links TRBV4-1 to TRBJ2-6; 7 bases line up with TRBD2. The CDR3 runs to 17 residues. With 4 bases clipped from V and 4 bases from J, the junction kept 10 bases outside the gene matches. In germline, CDR1 is MGHRA, CDR2 YSYEKL. CDR3 sequence: CASSLLVGGSGANVLTF. CDR3 nucleotides: TGCGCCAGCAGCCTCCTCGTGGGGGGGTCCGGGGCCAACGTCCTGACTTTC.

The rearrangement links TRBV3-1 (or the pseudogene TRBV3-2) to TRBJ2-1, with TRBD1 matching over 10 bases. The CDR3 is 15 amino acids. Trimming at V came to 4 bases and at J to 5 bases, leaving 5 bases not matched to a gene. Germline values: CDR1 LGHDT, CDR2 YNNKEL (reference sequence). CDR3 DNA: TGTGCCAGCAGCCCGACAGGGGGCCTTAACAATGAGCAGTTCTTC. This gives the protein CASSPTGGLNNEQFF.

J is TRBJ2-4 and V is TRBV4-3, with 7 nucleotides matching TRBD2. Trimming at V came to 0 bases and at J to 6 bases, leaving 5 bases not matched to a gene. Germline CDR1 and CDR2: LGHNA and YSLEER. There are 15 residues in the CDR3. In DNA form, the CDR3 reads TGCGCCAGCAGCCAAGACGGACTAGGCCTAAACATTCAGTACTTC. It encodes CASSQDGLGLNIQYF.

The V and J genes are TRBV29-1 and TRBJ1-2; 7 nucleotides match TRBD1. Germline CDR1 and CDR2: SQVTM and ANQGSEA. J gave up 4 bases and V 2 bases, and 19 bases lay outside the gene matches. The CDR3 is made up of 18 amino acids. The chain's CDR3 is CSVESGTLGTVKSYGYTF. CDR3 DNA sequence: TGCAGCGTTGAATCTGGGACGCTAGGGACAGTTAAATCCTATGGCTACACCTTC. Full variable domain (rest looked up from reference TRBV29-1 and TRBJ1-2): SAVISQKPSRDICQRGTSLTIQCQVDSQVTMMFWYRQQPGQSLTLIATANQGSEATYESGFVIDKFPISRPNLTFSTLTVSNMSPEDSSIYLCSVESGTLGTVKSYGYTFGSGTRLTVV.

Comments on this clone: Different DNA sequences within this sample yield the same CDR3. The J gene is TRBJ1-2, the V gene TRBV7-2; 8 nucleotides match TRBD1. The V gene end was trimmed by 4 bases and the J gene end by 4 bases; junction bases not matched to a gene: 2. The CDR3 runs 13 residues. The germline V gene encodes CDR1 SGHTA and CDR2 FQGNSA. CDR3 nucleotides: TGTGCCAGCAGCTCCGACAGGGGCTATGGCTACACCTTC. This translates into CASSSDRGYGYTF. Drawing the rest from reference TRBV7-2 and TRBJ1-2, the complete variable domain is GAGVSQSPSNKVTEKGKDVELRCDPISGHTALYWYRQSLGQGLEFLIYFQGNSAPDKSGLPSDRFSAERTGGSVSTLTIQRTQQEDSAVYLCASSSDRGYGYTFGSGTRLTVV.

The chain couples TRBV7-9 to TRBJ1-2; 7 bases are shared with TRBD1. This CDR3 is 15 amino acids long. The ends lost 2 bases at V and 3 bases at J; junction bases unmatched: 6. Per the germline V gene, CDR1 is SEHNR and CDR2 is FQNEAQ (reference sequence). Written as DNA, the CDR3 is TGTGCCAGCAGCTTAAATAGGGGGCCCGACTATGGCTACACCTTC. Translated: CASSLNRGPDYGYTF.

The chain is built from TRBV7-7 and TRBJ2-1; TRBD2 agrees at 9 bases. V lost 3 bases and J lost 8; bases outside the gene matches: 8. The length of the CDR3 is 15 residues. Germline CDR1 is SSHAT and CDR2 is FNYEAQ (reference sequence). The CDR3 bases are TGTGCCAGCAGCTTGAAGTGGGGCGGGAGGGATGAGCAGTTCTTC. It encodes CASSLKWGGRDEQFF.

This chain uses TRBV5-1 with TRBJ2-2, with 13 bases identical to TRBD2. The junction had 15 bases not matched to a gene; V was cut back by 3 bases and J by 4 bases. Germline values: CDR1 SGHRS, CDR2 YFSETQ. The CDR3 loop spans 20 amino acids. CDR3 sequence: CASSWTSGGPGAAGTGELFF. CDR3 DNA: TGCGCCAGCAGCTGGACTAGCGGGGGCCCAGGGGCGGCCGGCACCGGGGAGCTGTTTTTT.

V is TRBV6-5 and J is TRBJ2-1; 10 nucleotides agree with TRBD2. The CDR3 is 15 residues long. Germline trimming cut 5 bases from V and 8 bases from J; bases unmatched to any gene: 9. CDR1 and CDR2 from the germline V gene are MNHEY and SVGAGI. CDR3 nucleotides: TGTGCCAGCAGTCACACGTCTAGCGGGAGAGATGAGCAGTTCTTC. This codes for CASSHTSSGRDEQFF.

The chain employs TRBV6-5 and TRBJ1-1, with a possible D match to TRBD1 (5 bases). The CDR3 has 13 amino acids. V was trimmed by 4 bases and J by 5 bases, leaving 11 bases between them. Germline V lookup: CDR1 MNHEY, CDR2 SVGAGI. As DNA, the CDR3 is TGTGCCAGCAGTTCTCCCCGGGGGACTGAAGCTTTCTTT. Translating it yields CASSSPRGTEAFF.

V gene TRBV5-1 combines with J gene TRBJ1-1; D ambiguous. The CDR3 extends over 14 amino acids. Per germline, CDR1 SGHRS and CDR2 YFSETQ. Trimming pared 0 bases from V and 4 bases from J, leaving 10 bases between. CDR3 amino acids: CASSLEVAGTEAFF. CDR3 nucleotide sequence: TGCGCCAGCAGCTTGGAGGTGGCAGGCACTGAAGCTTTCTTT.

The chain uses TRBV5-6 and TRBJ2-7; tentative D call: TRBD1 (5 bases). The ends were cut back, 2 bases at V and 6 bases at J, with 15 bases in the middle. The CDR3 length is 14 residues. Germline lookup yields CDR1 SGHDT and CDR2 YYEEEE. CDR3 sequence: CASSFPTLDSEQYF. The CDR3 nucleotides are TGTGCCAGCAGCTTTCCGACCCTAGACAGCGAGCAGTACTTC.

The sample holds one count of this clone. V usage is TRBV10-3 and J usage is TRBJ1-3; D unresolved. CDR3 size: 13 residues. V was clipped by 8 bases and J by 2 bases, with 10 bases between them. Germline loops: CDR1 ENHRY, CDR2 SYGVKD. CDR3 nucleotide sequence: TGTGCCATCTCCTACGGGGCTGGAAACACCATATATTTT. Amino acid sequence: CAISYGAGNTIYF.

The chain carries TRBV12-5 and TRBJ1-1; TRBD1 might be the D (5 bases). There are 14 residues in the CDR3. Germline V gene sequence: CDR1 LGHNT, CDR2 FRNRAP. Deletions cut 2 bases from V and 1 base from J, with 8 bases between. CDR3 sequence (DNA): TGTGCTAGTGGTTTGCTGGGGCCGAACACTGAAGCTTTCTTT. This encodes CASGLLGPNTEAFF.

This chain uses TRBV11-3 with TRBJ1-6; D call uncertain. The CDR3 is 15 amino acids. Germline lookup yields CDR1 SGHNT and CDR2 YENEEA. V lost 4 bases and J 7 bases, leaving 14 bases between the germline ends. The CDR3: CASSSGDPSNSPLHF. The CDR3 nucleotides are TGTGCCAGCAGCTCTGGAGACCCTAGCAATTCACCCCTCCACTTT.

V usage is TRBV20-1 and J usage is TRBJ1-5, with D perhaps TRBD1 (5 bases). There are 16 residues in the CDR3. CDR1 is DFQATT and CDR2 is SNEGSKA in the germline V gene (reference sequence). V was trimmed by 3 bases and J by 2 bases, leaving 17 bases between them. Written as DNA, the CDR3 is TGCAGTGCTAGTCCCTCGGGGGGTATGGGCAATCAGCCCCAGCATTTT. It specifies CSASPSGGMGNQPQHF.

This clone was seen just once. The chain is built from TRBV30 and TRBJ1-2; no definite D call. This CDR3 is 12 amino acids long. The germline gives CDR1 GTSNPN, CDR2 SVGIG (reference sequence). The germline V and J ends were trimmed by 2 bases and 8 bases, with 12 bases remaining between them. The CDR3 region is CAWSPRSRGYTF. CDR3 nucleotides: TGTGCCTGGAGTCCGCGGTCAAGAGGCTACACCTTC.

This clone was detected once. The chain is built from TRBV19 and TRBJ1-2; D remains unclear. This CDR3 has 14 residues. CDR1 is LNHDA, CDR2 SQIVND, per germline (reference sequence). Between the trimmed V and J ends, which lost 1 base and 8 bases, there was a span of 14 bases. As DNA, the CDR3 is TGTGCCAGTAGTATAGGTGGGGAGGCCGTGGGCTACACCTTC. Translating gives CASSIGGEAVGYTF. The full variable domain, its missing parts supplied by reference TRBV19 and TRBJ1-2, is DGGITQSPKYLFRKEGQNVTLSCEQNLNHDAMYWYRQDPGQGLRLIYYSQIVNDFQKGDIAEGYSVSREKKESFPLTVTSAQKNPTAFYLCASSIGGEAVGYTFGSGTRLTVV.

V usage is TRBV19 and J usage is TRBJ1-1, with D possibly TRBD1 on 5 matching bases. V lost 7 bases, J lost 0 bases, and 12 bases lay in between. CDR1 and CDR2 (germline): LNHDA, SQIVND (reference sequence). This CDR3 region has 14 residues. The chain's CDR3 is CASTIGGMNTEAFF. The CDR3, as DNA: TGTGCCAGTACGATCGGGGGGATGAACACTGAAGCTTTCTTT. The full variable domain, its missing parts supplied by reference TRBV19 and TRBJ1-1, is DGGITQSPKYLFRKEGQNVTLSCEQNLNHDAMYWYRQDPGQGLRLIYYSQIVNDFQKGDIAEGYSVSREKKESFPLTVTSAQKNPTAFYLCASTIGGMNTEAFFGQGTRLTVV.